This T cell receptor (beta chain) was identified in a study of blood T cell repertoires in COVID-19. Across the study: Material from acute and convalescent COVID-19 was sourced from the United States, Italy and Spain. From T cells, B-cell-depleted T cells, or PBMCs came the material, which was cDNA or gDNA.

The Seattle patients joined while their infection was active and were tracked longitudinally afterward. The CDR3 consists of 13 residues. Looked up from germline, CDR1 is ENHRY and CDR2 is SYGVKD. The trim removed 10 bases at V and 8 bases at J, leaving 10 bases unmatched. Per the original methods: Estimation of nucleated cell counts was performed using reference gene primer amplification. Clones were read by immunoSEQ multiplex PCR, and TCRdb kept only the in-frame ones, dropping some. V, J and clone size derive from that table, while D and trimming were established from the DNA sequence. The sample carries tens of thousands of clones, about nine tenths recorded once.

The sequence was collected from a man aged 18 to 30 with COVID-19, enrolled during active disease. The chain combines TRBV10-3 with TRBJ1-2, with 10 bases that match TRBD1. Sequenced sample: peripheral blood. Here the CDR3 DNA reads TGTGCCACGATAGGGGGACAGGGGTCAGGCTACACCTTC. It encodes CATIGGQGSGYTF.